This TCR beta chain came from a study of blood T cell repertoires in COVID-19. Profiled with immunoSEQ multiplex PCR; TCRdb holds only in-frame clones, not every one. This table holds 380,000 or so clones, approximately 86% found once. Germline V gene data show CDR1 as SGHRS and CDR2 as YFSETQ. The CDR3 is 15 residues long. V was clipped by 10 bases and J by 0 bases; unmatched bases: 13. The receptor's source is a woman aged 55-70 years with COVID-19, enrolled during active disease. The specimen was peripheral blood. The J gene is TRBJ2-7, the V gene TRBV5-1; 7 bases agree with TRBD2. The CDR3: CAGRIYGGSSYEQYF. CDR3 DNA sequence: TGCGCCGGACGAATCTACGGGGGGAGCTCCTACGAGCAGTACTTC. Looking up the rest from reference TRBV5-1 and TRBJ2-7 gives the full variable domain: KAGVTQTPRYLIKTRGQQVTLSCSPISGHRSVSWYQQTPGQGLQFLFEYFSETQRNKGNFPGRFSGRQFSNSRSEMNVSTLELGDSALYLCAGRIYGGSSYEQYFGPGTRLTVT.